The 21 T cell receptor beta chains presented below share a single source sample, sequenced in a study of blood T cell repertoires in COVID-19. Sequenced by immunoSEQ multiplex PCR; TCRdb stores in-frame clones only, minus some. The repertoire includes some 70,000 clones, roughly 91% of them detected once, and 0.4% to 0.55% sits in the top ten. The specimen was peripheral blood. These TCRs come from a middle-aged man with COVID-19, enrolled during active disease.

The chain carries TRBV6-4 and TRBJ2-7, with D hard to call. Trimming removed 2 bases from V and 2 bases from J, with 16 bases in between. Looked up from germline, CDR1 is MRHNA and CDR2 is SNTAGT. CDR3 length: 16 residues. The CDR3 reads CASSDPAVEYPYEQYF. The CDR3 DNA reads TGTGCCAGCAGTGACCCAGCTGTGGAGTATCCCTACGAGCAGTACTTC.

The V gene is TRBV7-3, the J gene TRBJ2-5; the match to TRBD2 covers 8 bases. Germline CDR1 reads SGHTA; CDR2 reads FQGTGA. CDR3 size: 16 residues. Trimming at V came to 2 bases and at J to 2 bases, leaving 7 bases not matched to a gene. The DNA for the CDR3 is TGTGCCAGCAGCTTACTACTAGCGGTGTGGCAAGAGACCCAGTACTTC. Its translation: CASSLLLAVWQETQYF.

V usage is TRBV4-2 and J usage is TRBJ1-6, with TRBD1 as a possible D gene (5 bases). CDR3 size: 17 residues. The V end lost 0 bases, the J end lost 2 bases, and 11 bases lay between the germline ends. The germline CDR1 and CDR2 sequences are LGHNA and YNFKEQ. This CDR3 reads CASSQDGASTYNSPLHF. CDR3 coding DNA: TGTGCCAGCAGCCAAGATGGGGCATCGACCTATAATTCACCCCTCCACTTT.

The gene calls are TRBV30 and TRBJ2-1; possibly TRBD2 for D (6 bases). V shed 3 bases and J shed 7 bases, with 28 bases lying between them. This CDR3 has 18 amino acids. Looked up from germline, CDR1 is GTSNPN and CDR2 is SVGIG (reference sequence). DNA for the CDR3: TGTGCCTGGAGAGGAAGGAGGGCAAGAAGGATTTTCGGGAATGAGCAGTTCTTC. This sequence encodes CAWRGRRARRIFGNEQFF.

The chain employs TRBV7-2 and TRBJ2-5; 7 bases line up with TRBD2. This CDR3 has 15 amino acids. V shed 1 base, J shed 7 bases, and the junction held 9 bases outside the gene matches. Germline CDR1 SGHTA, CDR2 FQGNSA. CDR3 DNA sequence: TGTGCCAGCAGCTTAGTGGCGGGAGCCCTTGGGACCCAGTACTTC. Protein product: CASSLVAGALGTQYF.

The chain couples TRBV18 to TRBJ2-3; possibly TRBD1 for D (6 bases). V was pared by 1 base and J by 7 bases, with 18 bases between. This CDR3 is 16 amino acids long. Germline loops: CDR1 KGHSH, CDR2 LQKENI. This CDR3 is CASSPRAGVVLNTQYF. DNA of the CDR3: TGTGCCAGCTCACCACGGGCAGGGGTGGTCCTGAATACGCAGTATTTT.

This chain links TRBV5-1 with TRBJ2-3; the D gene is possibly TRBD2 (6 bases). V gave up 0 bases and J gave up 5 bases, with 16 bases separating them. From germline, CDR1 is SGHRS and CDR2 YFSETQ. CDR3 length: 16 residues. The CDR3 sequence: CASSLGRGLSLDTQYF. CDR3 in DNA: TGCGCCAGCAGCTTGGGACGGGGGTTGAGCCTAGATACGCAGTATTTT.

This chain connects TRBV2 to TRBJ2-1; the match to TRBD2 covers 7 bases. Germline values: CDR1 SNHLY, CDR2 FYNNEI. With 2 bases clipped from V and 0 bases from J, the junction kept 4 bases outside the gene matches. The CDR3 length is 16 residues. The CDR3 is CASSERRGSSYNEQFF. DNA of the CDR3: TGTGCCAGCAGTGAAAGGCGCGGGAGCTCCTACAATGAGCAGTTCTTC.

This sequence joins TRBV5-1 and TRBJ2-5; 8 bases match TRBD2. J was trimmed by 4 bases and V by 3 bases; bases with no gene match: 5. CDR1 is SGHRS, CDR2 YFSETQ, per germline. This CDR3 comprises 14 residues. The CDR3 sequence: CASSWRTSRETQYF. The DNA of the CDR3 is TGCGCCAGCAGCTGGAGGACTAGCCGAGAGACCCAGTACTTC. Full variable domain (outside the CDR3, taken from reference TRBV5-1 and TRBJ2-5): KAGVTQTPRYLIKTRGQQVTLSCSPISGHRSVSWYQQTPGQGLQFLFEYFSETQRNKGNFPGRFSGRQFSNSRSEMNVSTLELGDSALYLCASSWRTSRETQYFGPGTRLLVL.

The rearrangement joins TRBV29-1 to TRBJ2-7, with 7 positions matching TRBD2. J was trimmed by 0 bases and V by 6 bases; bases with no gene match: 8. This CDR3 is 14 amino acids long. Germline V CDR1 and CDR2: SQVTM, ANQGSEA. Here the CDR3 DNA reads TGCAGCGTCTGGGACTACCTAGGCTCCTACGAGCAGTACTTC. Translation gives CSVWDYLGSYEQYF.

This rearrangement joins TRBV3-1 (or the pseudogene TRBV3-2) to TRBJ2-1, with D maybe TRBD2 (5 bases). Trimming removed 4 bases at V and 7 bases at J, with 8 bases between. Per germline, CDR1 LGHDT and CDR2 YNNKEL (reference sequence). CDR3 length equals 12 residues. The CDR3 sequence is CASSPGWNEQFF. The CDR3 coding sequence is TGTGCCAGCAGCCCGGGGTGGAATGAGCAGTTCTTC.

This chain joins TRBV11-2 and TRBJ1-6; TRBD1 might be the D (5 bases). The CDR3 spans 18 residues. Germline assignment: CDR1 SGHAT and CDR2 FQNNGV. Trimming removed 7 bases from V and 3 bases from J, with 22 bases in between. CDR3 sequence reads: CASTSLRGETHYNSPLHF. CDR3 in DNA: TGTGCCAGCACCTCATTACGGGGGGAAACCCACTATAATTCACCCCTCCACTTT.

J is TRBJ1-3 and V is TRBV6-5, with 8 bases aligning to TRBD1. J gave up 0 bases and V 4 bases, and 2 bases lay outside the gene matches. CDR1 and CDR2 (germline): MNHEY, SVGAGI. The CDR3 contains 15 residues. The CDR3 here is CASSWDRTSGNTIYF. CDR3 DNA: TGTGCCAGCAGTTGGGACAGGACCTCTGGAAACACCATATATTTT.

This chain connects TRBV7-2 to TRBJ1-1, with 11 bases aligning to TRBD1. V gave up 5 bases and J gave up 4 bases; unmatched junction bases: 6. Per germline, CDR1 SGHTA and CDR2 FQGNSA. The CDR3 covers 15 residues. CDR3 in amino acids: CASSLHGTGGTEAFF. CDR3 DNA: TGTGCCAGCAGCCTACACGGGACAGGGGGCACTGAAGCTTTCTTT.

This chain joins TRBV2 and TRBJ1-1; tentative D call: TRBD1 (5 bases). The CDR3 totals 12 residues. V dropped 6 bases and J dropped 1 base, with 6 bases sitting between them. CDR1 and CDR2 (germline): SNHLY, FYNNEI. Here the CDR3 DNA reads TGTGCCAGCAGACAGGAGAACACTGAAGCTTTCTTT. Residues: CASRQENTEAFF.

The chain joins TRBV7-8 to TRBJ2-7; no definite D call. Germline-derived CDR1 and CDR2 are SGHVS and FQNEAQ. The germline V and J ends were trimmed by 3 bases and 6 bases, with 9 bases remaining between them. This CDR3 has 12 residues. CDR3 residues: CASSFSGSEQYF. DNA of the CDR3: TGTGCCAGCAGCTTTTCGGGTTCCGAGCAGTACTTC.

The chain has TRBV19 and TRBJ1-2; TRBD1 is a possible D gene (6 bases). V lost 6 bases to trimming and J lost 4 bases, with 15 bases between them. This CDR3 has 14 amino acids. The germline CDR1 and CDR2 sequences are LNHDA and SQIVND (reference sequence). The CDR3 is CASRIQGTIYGYTF. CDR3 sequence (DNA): TGTGCCAGTAGAATACAGGGAACCATCTATGGCTACACCTTC.

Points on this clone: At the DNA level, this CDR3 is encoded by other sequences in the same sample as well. CDR3 DNA: TGTGCCAGCTCACCCCAACAGGGAGATAATTCACCCCTCCACTTT. Translated: CASSPQQGDNSPLHF. The chain has TRBV18 and TRBJ1-6; D perhaps matches TRBD1 (6 bases). The germline V gene encodes CDR1 KGHSH and CDR2 LQKENI. CDR3 length equals 15 residues. V lost 3 bases to trimming and J lost 5 bases, with 11 bases between them.

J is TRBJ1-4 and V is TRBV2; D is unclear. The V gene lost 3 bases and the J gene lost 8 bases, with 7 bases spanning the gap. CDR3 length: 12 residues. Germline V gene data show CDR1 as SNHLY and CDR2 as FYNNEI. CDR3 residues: CASSEQAEKLFF. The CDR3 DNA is TGTGCCAGCAGTGAGCAGGCCGAAAAACTGTTTTTT.

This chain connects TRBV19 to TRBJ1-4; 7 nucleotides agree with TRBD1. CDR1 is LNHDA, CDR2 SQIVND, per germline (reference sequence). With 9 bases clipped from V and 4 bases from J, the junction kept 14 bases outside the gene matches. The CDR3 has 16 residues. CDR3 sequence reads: CASRGLRQGDNEKLFF. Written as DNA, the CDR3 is TGTGCCAGCAGGGGACTTCGACAGGGCGATAATGAAAAACTGTTTTTT.

For the CDR3, the DNA is TGTGCCAGCAGCTTAATGGTAGCGCTGCCTGAAGCTTTCTTT. This gives the protein CASSLMVALPEAFF. The chain uses TRBV7-8 and TRBJ1-1, with unresolved D. This CDR3 contains 14 residues. Per germline, CDR1 SGHVS and CDR2 FQNEAQ. V was trimmed by 2 bases and J by 6 bases, leaving 13 bases between them. The full variable domain, rest sourced from reference TRBV7-8 and TRBJ1-1, is GAGVSQSPRYKVAKRGQDVALRCDPISGHVSLFWYQQALGQGPEFLTYFQNEAQLDKSGLPSDRFFAERPEGSVSTLKIQRTQQEDSAVYLCASSLMVALPEAFFGQGTRLTVV.